The 24 T cell receptor beta chains below were found in one sample sequenced in a study of vaccination and CD4 T cells after COVID-19. Treatment of the sample: approximately 10-day PBMC culture with coronavirus spike peptide pools or control peptides (ViraFEST assay). These receptors have no identified antigens. The assay that was used to sequence DNA from cultured CD4+ T cells was the Oncomine TCR Beta short-read assay. TCRdb re-called the PCR reads with MiXCR, one entry per CDR3 protein. The sample lists 9,500 to 12,000 distinct CDR3 sequences; 42% were seen once. The sample consisted of CD4+ T cells from blood, cultured in vitro. The source is a human donor who had recovered from COVID-19.

This rearrangement joins TRBV19 to TRBJ1-2; no clear D. V lost 9 bases and J 2 bases, leaving 16 bases between the germline ends. The length of the CDR3 is 14 residues. Germline V CDR1 and CDR2: LNHDA, SQIVND (reference sequence). The DNA for the CDR3 is TGTGCCAGCACCCCAGGAGGGTCCAACTATGGCTACACCTTC. Translating it yields CASTPGGSNYGYTF.

The chain carries TRBV15 and TRBJ1-4; 8 bases are shared with TRBD1. V lost 0 bases to trimming and J lost 15 bases; unmatched junction nucleotides: 6. CDR3 size: 13 residues. Looked up from germline, CDR1 is LNHNV and CDR2 is YYDKDF (reference sequence). CDR3: CATSRDTGGLVFF. For the CDR3, the DNA is TGTGCCACCAGCAGAGACACAGGGGGATTGGTGTTTTTT.

The rearrangement uses TRBV5-1 and TRBJ2-7; TRBD1 matches at 8 bases. From germline, CDR1 is SGHRS and CDR2 YFSETQ. This CDR3 contains 14 residues. The ends lost 5 bases at V and 2 bases at J; junction bases unmatched: 6. CDR3 DNA sequence: TGCGCCAGCAGACCCGACAGGGGACCCTACGAGCAGTACTTC. Translated: CASRPDRGPYEQYF.

The chain recombines TRBV25-1 with TRBJ1-1; D is unresolved. Per germline, CDR1 MGHDK and CDR2 SYGVNS. V lost 4 bases and J 0 bases, leaving 6 bases between the germline ends. This CDR3 is 13 amino acids long. CDR3 sequence (DNA): TGTGCCAGCAGTGCCTATCTGAACACTGAAGCTTTCTTT. Its translation is CASSAYLNTEAFF.

Only a few counts were recorded for this clonotype. The rearrangement links TRBV7-2 to TRBJ1-2; tentative D call: TRBD1 (5 bases). This CDR3 contains 13 residues. Germline V gene data show CDR1 as SGHTA and CDR2 as FQGNSA. V was trimmed by 2 bases and J by 6 bases, leaving 10 bases between them. Written as DNA, the CDR3 is TGTGCCAGCAGCTTAATGACGGGGGATGGCTACACCTTC. Protein sequence: CASSLMTGDGYTF.

This clonotype was picked up one time. The rearrangement links TRBV6-5 to TRBJ1-2; 9 bases map to TRBD1. J was trimmed by 2 bases and V by 0 bases; bases with no gene match: 7. Per germline, CDR1 MNHEY and CDR2 SVGAGI. The CDR3 sequence is 17 residues long. CDR3 amino acids: CASSYSTPGQGNYGYTF. The CDR3 DNA reads TGTGCCAGCAGTTACTCGACTCCGGGACAGGGCAACTATGGCTACACCTTC.

J is TRBJ1-6 and V is TRBV5-1; D uncertain. The germline V gene has CDR1 SGHRS and CDR2 YFSETQ. V lost 0 bases and J 0 bases, leaving 7 bases between the germline ends. The CDR3 extends over 16 amino acids. CDR3 loop: CASSLGPSSYNSPLHF. The CDR3 DNA reads as TGCGCCAGCAGCTTGGGGCCGAGCTCCTATAATTCACCCCTCCACTTT.

This clonotype was counted between two and nine times. The gene calls are TRBV27 and TRBJ1-5; 8 bases map to TRBD1. Looked up from germline, CDR1 is MNHEY and CDR2 is SMNVEV (reference sequence). V shed 3 bases, J shed 1 base, and the junction held 8 bases outside the gene matches. The CDR3 has 17 amino acids. In DNA, the CDR3 is TGTGCCAGCAGTTTCCGGACAGGGTTCGTGAGCAATCAGCCCCAGCATTTT. Translation gives CASSFRTGFVSNQPQHF.

In this sample, this clonotype is medium-sized. The genes are TRBV2 and TRBJ1-2, with D hard to call. V shed 7 bases and J shed 0 bases, with 18 bases lying between them. The CDR3 spans 16 residues. Germline assignment: CDR1 SNHLY and CDR2 FYNNEI. The CDR3 reads CASILDGYLANYGYTF. The CDR3 coding sequence is TGTGCCAGCATACTGGACGGATACCTAGCTAACTATGGCTACACCTTC.

This clonotype has only one observation. The chain couples TRBV5-4 to TRBJ1-1; D perhaps matches TRBD1 (5 bases). The V gene's germline CDR1 is SGHNT and CDR2 YYREEE (reference sequence). The CDR3 is 15 residues long. V lost 3 bases and J 5 bases, leaving 17 bases between the germline ends. CDR3 nucleotide sequence: TGTGCCAGCAGCTCCCGCTCGGGGGGGATTACTGAAGCTTTCTTT. Amino acid sequence: CASSSRSGGITEAFF. Together with reference TRBV5-4 and TRBJ1-1, the CDR3 gives the full variable domain: ETGVTQSPTHLIKTRGQQVTLRCSSQSGHNTVSWYQQALGQGPQFIFQYYREEENGRGNFPPRFSGLQFPNYSSELNVNALELDDSALYLCASSSRSGGITEAFFGQGTRLTVV.

This clonotype was picked up a small number of times. This sequence joins TRBV20-1 and TRBJ1-1; D uncertain. The CDR3 spans 12 residues. The V gene's germline CDR1 is DFQATT and CDR2 SNEGSKA (reference sequence). V gave up 1 base and J gave up 6 bases, with 9 bases separating them. The CDR3 region is CSARVLSAEAFF. Written as DNA, the CDR3 is TGCAGTGCTAGAGTTTTGTCCGCTGAAGCTTTCTTT.

The rearrangement links TRBV2 to TRBJ1-1; D possibly corresponds to TRBD1 (6 bases). The CDR3 is 14 amino acids. V was pared by 7 bases and J by 1 base, with 13 bases between. The germline CDR1 and CDR2 sequences are SNHLY and FYNNEI. CDR3 in amino acids: CASKAQGSNTEAFF. Here the CDR3 DNA reads TGTGCCAGCAAGGCCCAGGGGTCGAACACTGAAGCTTTCTTT.

This CDR3 is CASSVQGYRDTEAFF. The DNA of the CDR3 is TGTGCCAGCAGCGTCCAAGGATACCGGGACACTGAAGCTTTCTTT. This sequence joins TRBV9 and TRBJ1-1; D gene unclear. The CDR3 has 15 residues. CDR1 is SGDLS and CDR2 is YYNGEE in the germline V gene. V lost 2 bases and J lost 3, with 14 bases in between.

In this sample, this clonotype turned up a few times. J is TRBJ1-1 and V is TRBV5-1, with D unresolved. From germline, CDR1 is SGHRS and CDR2 YFSETQ. Trimming took 0 bases from V and 3 from J, leaving 9 bases between them. The CDR3 is 14 residues long. The CDR3: CASSLVSAYTEAFF. The CDR3 DNA reads as TGCGCCAGCAGCTTGGTCTCGGCCTACACTGAAGCTTTCTTT.

In this sample, this clonotype turned up a few times. The chain is built from TRBV12-3 or TRBV12-4 and TRBJ1-1, with D perhaps matching TRBD1 (5 bases). This CDR3 spans 18 amino acids. The V end was cut by 1 base, the J end by 1 base, with 19 bases between. CDR3 loop: CASSLGVIFMGENTEAFF. The CDR3 nucleotides are TGTGCCAGCAGTTTAGGGGTGATTTTTATGGGGGAGAACACTGAAGCTTTCTTT.

V usage is TRBV12-3 or TRBV12-4 and J usage is TRBJ1-3; D unresolved. V lost 6 bases and J lost 1, with 10 bases in between. The CDR3 contains 14 residues. CDR3 loop: CASRPQRSGNTIYF. CDR3 coding DNA: TGTGCCAGCAGACCACAGCGATCTGGAAACACCATATATTTT.

The chain employs TRBV6-5 and TRBJ1-3; D is unresolved. Trimming took off 2 bases at V and 2 bases at J, with 13 bases between the two ends. The length of the CDR3 is 16 residues. Per germline, CDR1 MNHEY and CDR2 SVGAGI. This CDR3 is CASSYGRNLPGNTIYF. The CDR3 bases are TGTGCCAGCAGTTACGGACGAAACCTTCCTGGAAACACCATATATTTT.

The chain employs TRBV5-8 and TRBJ2-7, with D possibly TRBD1 on 5 matching bases. V gave up 4 bases and J gave up 1 base, with 15 bases separating them. The CDR3 has 15 residues. The V gene's germline CDR1 is SGHTS and CDR2 YDEGEE. CDR3 nucleotides: TGTGCCAGCAGCGGCAGACAGCCAGTATCCTACGAGCAGTACTTC. This translates into CASSGRQPVSYEQYF.

The V gene is TRBV19, the J gene TRBJ1-1; no firm D call. The CDR3 totals 14 residues. The V and J ends lost 8 bases and 3 bases respectively, with 16 bases between them. Per germline, CDR1 LNHDA and CDR2 SQIVND (reference sequence). DNA of the CDR3: TGTGCCAGTGTTCAGGAACCTCTTTACACTGAAGCTTTCTTT. This gives the protein CASVQEPLYTEAFF.

This clonotype showed up just a few times. This chain joins TRBV19 and TRBJ1-2; no clear D. The CDR3 has 11 residues. CDR1 is LNHDA, CDR2 SQIVND, per germline (reference sequence). V was cut by 5 bases and J by 8 bases, with 9 bases left in between. As DNA, the CDR3 is TGTGCCAGTAGTCGGGAGTGGGGCTACACCTTC. Translating gives CASSREWGYTF.

V and J are TRBV6-1 and TRBJ1-1; D unresolved. The CDR3 runs 13 residues. Germline assignment: CDR1 MNHNS and CDR2 SASEGT. The ends were cut back, 7 bases at V and 4 bases at J, with 13 bases in the middle. In nucleotides, the CDR3 is TGTGCCAGCACCAGGACGGGAATCACTGAAGCTTTCTTT. Encoded protein: CASTRTGITEAFF.

This clonotype occurred a few times. The DNA for the CDR3 is TGCAGTGCAAGCACCATTCGGAACACCGGGGAGCTGTTTTTT. It yields the protein CSASTIRNTGELFF. The J gene is TRBJ2-2, the V gene TRBV20-1; D is uncertain. Germline CDR1 DFQATT, CDR2 SNEGSKA (reference sequence). V was shortened by 6 bases and J by 1 base, with 12 bases between the two germline ends. This CDR3 has 14 amino acids.

This clonotype was seen a handful of times. The chain joins TRBV7-8 to TRBJ1-4; TRBD1 aligns across 8 bases. The germline gives CDR1 SGHVS, CDR2 FQNEAQ. This CDR3 has 15 amino acids. Trimming at V came to 1 base and at J to 8 bases, leaving 6 bases not matched to a gene. CDR3 sequence: CASSLGRTGREKLFF. DNA for the CDR3: TGTGCCAGCAGCTTAGGAAGGACAGGGAGGGAAAAACTGTTTTTT.

The chain carries TRBV11-2 and TRBJ2-2; 12 positions agree with TRBD2. Trimming removed 3 bases from V and 7 bases from J; junction bases left unmatched: 9. The germline V gene encodes CDR1 SGHAT and CDR2 FQNNGV. The CDR3 is 17 residues long. The DNA for the CDR3 is TGTGCCAGCAGCTTGCTCCTAGCGGGGGGGCCTTACGGGGAGCTGTTTTTT. Translation gives CASSLLLAGGPYGELFF.